This note documents a single T cell receptor (beta chain) sequence. Antigen specificity is unknown. The data belong to a study of cytomegalovirus exposure and HLA in healthy donors. Across the whole study: Assignment to the Caucasian-associated ancestry cluster applied to around 76% of the approximately 370 genotyped donors.

Germline loops: CDR1 LGHNT, CDR2 FRNRAP. The CDR3 runs 17 residues. V dropped 7 bases and J dropped 3; count of bases not matched to a gene: 14. Study-wide points: Reported findings show TCR beta sequences accurately forecast HLA-A and HLA-B alleles in most subjects.

The PCR was carried out with 60 Vbeta primers and 13 Jbeta primers. In the original analysis: It was a later analysis that counted about 80 million unique TCR beta chains, of which approximately 9.9 million were shared. Sequencing was performed with immunoSEQ multiplex PCR; in TCRdb, only in-frame clones are kept and a portion is missing. That table gives V, J and clone size, and the DNA gave D and trimming. The sample has about 120,000 clones; around 74% are singletons. Sequencing was done on a sample of PBMCs. The receptor was isolated from a man aged 55 to 70 in good health and CMV-seropositive. The gene calls are TRBV12-5 and TRBJ2-2, with 7 positions matching TRBD2. The CDR3 loop reads CASEVHWASGYTGELFF. CDR3 sequence (DNA): TGTGCTAGTGAGGTCCATTGGGCTAGCGGTTACACCGGGGAGCTGTTTTTT. The full variable domain, its missing parts supplied by reference TRBV12-5 and TRBJ2-2, is DARVTQTPRHKVTEMGQEVTMRCQPILGHNTVFWYRQTMMQGLELLAYFRNRAPLDDSGMPKDRFSAEMPDATLATLKIQPSEPRDSAVYFCASEVHWASGYTGELFFGEGSRLTVL.